These T cell receptor beta chains were read from a single sample in a study of blood T cell repertoires in COVID-19. TCRdb's copy holds only in-frame clones and misses some; the assay was immunoSEQ multiplex PCR. Here the sample spans 95,000 to 150,000 clones, 70% to 90% being singletons. The sample comprised peripheral blood. The receptors here all came from a man between 60 and 75 years old with acute or convalescent COVID-19. CDR3s include the opening cysteine and the closing phenylalanine or tryptophan. D genes are given only for firm matches. The size entry is marked missing in some rows and otherwise reads once, few, many or a size class.

v_gene,j_gene,abundance,d_gene,CDR3nt,CDR3aa
TRBV11-2,TRBJ2-3,once,TRBD2,TGTGCCAGCAGCTCTTCCCCAGCAGCGGGACGCACAGATACGCAGTATTTT,CASSSSPAAGRTDTQYF
TRBV18,TRBJ2-3,-,TRBD2,TGTGCCAGCTCCCACGAAAGGACACCTACGTGGACTAGCGGGAGGACAGATACGCAGTATTTT,CASSHERTPTWTSGRTDTQYF
TRBV2,TRBJ1-5,-,TRBD1,TGTGCCAGCAGTCCTCGGACAGGGAACTCTCAGCCCCAGCATTTT,CASSPRTGNSQPQHF
TRBV20-1,TRBJ1-1,-,-,TGCAGTGCAGGCGGAAACACTGAAGCTTTCTTT,CSAGGNTEAFF
TRBV9,TRBJ1-1,-,TRBD1,TGTGCCAGCAGTGCTCAGGGGGCGCCGGTGACTGAAGCTTTCTTT,CASSAQGAPVTEAFF
TRBV14,TRBJ2-3,-,-,TGTGCCAGCAGCCAACCCCTCGCAGGGATCTACACAGATACGCAGTATTTT,CASSQPLAGIYTDTQYF
TRBV6-2/TRBV6-3,TRBJ2-1,-,-,TGTGCCAGCAGTTACAGGCAGGGGAATGAGCAGTTCTTC,CASSYRQGNEQFF
TRBV18,TRBJ1-1,-,-,TGTGCCAGCTCACCTCAGGAAACAGATTACACTGAAGCTTTCTTT,CASSPQETDYTEAFF
TRBV5-1,TRBJ1-1,once,TRBD1,TGCGCCAGCAGCTCCATGACAGGGAGAGGGCGCGCTTTCTTT,CASSSMTGRGRAFF
TRBV7-3,TRBJ2-3,-,TRBD2,TGTGCCAGCAGCTCCGACCCGGGAGGAGCAGATACGCAGTATTTT,CASSSDPGGADTQYF
TRBV5-1,TRBJ1-1,-,TRBD1,TGCGCCAGCAGCACGGGACAGCCGAGGGCTGAAGCTTTCTTT,CASSTGQPRAEAFF
TRBV29-1,TRBJ2-1,few,-,TGCAGCGTTGTAGAGCAGGAGGGGTTCCATGAGCAGTTCTTC,CSVVEQEGFHEQFF
TRBV7-2,TRBJ2-4,-,TRBD2,TGTGCCAGCAGCACAGCGGGGGGGTATAGCAAAAACATTCAGTACTTC,CASSTAGGYSKNIQYF
TRBV3-1/TRBV3-2,TRBJ2-7,-,-,TGTGCCAGCAGCCAAGATTTGGGCAGGCCCCACGAGCAGTACTTC,CASSQDLGRPHEQYF
TRBV10-3,TRBJ2-3,-,TRBD2,TGTGCCATCGGGCGGGAGGGAAGCACAGATACGCAGTATTTT,CAIGREGSTDTQYF
TRBV5-6,TRBJ2-7,-,TRBD1,TGTGCCAGCACCCGGGGACAGGGTAGTAACGAGCAGTACTTC,CASTRGQGSNEQYF
TRBV13,TRBJ2-6,once,-,TGTGCCAGCAGCTCTACAGACTCTGGGGCCAACGTCCTGACTTTC,CASSSTDSGANVLTF
TRBV24-1,TRBJ2-1,-,TRBD2,TGTGCCACCAGTGATCCTACTAGCGGGAGGGATGAGCAGTTCTTC,CATSDPTSGRDEQFF
TRBV9,TRBJ2-1,-,-,TGTGCCAGCAGCCCGACTTCTTTTGAAGAGCAGTTCTTC,CASSPTSFEEQFF
TRBV12-3/TRBV12-4,TRBJ1-2,-,TRBD1,TGTGCCAGCACCCAGGGGGCCTTTGGTGGCTACACCTTC,CASTQGAFGGYTF
TRBV28,TRBJ2-3,-,-,TGTGCCAGCAGTCCATTCAGCACAGATACGCAGTATTTT,CASSPFSTDTQYF
TRBV30,TRBJ1-2,-,-,TGTGCCTGGAGCACCGGGACATGGGGGCATGGCTACACCTTC,CAWSTGTWGHGYTF
TRBV5-1,TRBJ2-7,-,TRBD1,TGCGCCAGCAGCTTGACAGGGGACAGGGGGCAAGGGGAGCAGTACTTC,CASSLTGDRGQGEQYF
TRBV15,TRBJ2-7,-,TRBD1,TGTGCCACCAGCCGGACCCGGGACAGGCCCTTCTACGAGCAGTACTTC,CATSRTRDRPFYEQYF
TRBV20-1,TRBJ1-2,-,-,TGCAGTGCTAGCGGGAACTATGGCTACACCTTC,CSASGNYGYTF
TRBV11-2,TRBJ2-2,-,TRBD2,TGTGCCAGCAGCAGTGGGACTATAGCCTCCACCGGGGAGCTGTTTTTT,CASSSGTIASTGELFF
TRBV6-2/TRBV6-3,TRBJ2-7,-,-,TGTGCCAGCAGCCACGGGTCTTACGAGCAGTACTTC,CASSHGSYEQYF
TRBV19,TRBJ2-5,-,TRBD1,TGTGCCAGTAGGCAGGGGGACGAGACCCAGTACTTC,CASRQGDETQYF
TRBV7-2,TRBJ2-7,-,-,TGTGCCAGCAGCTACCGCCGAGGGTCGGTCGAGCAGTACTTC,CASSYRRGSVEQYF
TRBV3-1/TRBV3-2,TRBJ1-3,-,TRBD1,TGTGCCAGCAGCCGCTGGACAGGGGGCCTCAACTCTGGAAACACCATATATTTT,CASSRWTGGLNSGNTIYF
TRBV28,TRBJ2-2,-,TRBD1,TGTGCCAGCAGTTTACCGGACAGGGGTGGCACCGGGGAGCTGTTTTTT,CASSLPDRGGTGELFF
TRBV2,TRBJ2-3,-,-,TGTGCCAGCAGTGAGGGGGGACGGGGCCCTGATACGCAGTATTTT,CASSEGGRGPDTQYF
TRBV7-9,TRBJ2-5,many,TRBD2,TGTGCCAGCAGCCCCAGGACTAGCGGGTATACCCAAGAGACCCAGTACTTC,CASSPRTSGYTQETQYF
TRBV10-3,TRBJ2-1,-,-,TGTGCCATCAGTGCTCTGGCGGTCCACAATGAGCAGTTCTTC,CAISALAVHNEQFF
TRBV28,TRBJ2-6,-,-,TGTGCCAGCAGCCTTGTTCGGGGTGGGTGGACAGATTCCTCTGGGGCCAACGTCCTGACTTTC,CASSLVRGGWTDSSGANVLTF
TRBV2,TRBJ2-4,-,-,TGTGCCAGCAGTGAGGTAGGGGTGGACAAAAACATTCAGTACTTC,CASSEVGVDKNIQYF
TRBV27,TRBJ2-7,-,-,TGTGCCAGCTATGACGGGGGATCCTACGAGCAGTACTTC,CASYDGGSYEQYF
TRBV5-1,TRBJ2-3,-,-,TGCGCCAGCAGCTCTCAGGGAGGCGGCACAGATACGCAGTATTTT,CASSSQGGGTDTQYF
TRBV19,TRBJ2-1,-,-,TGTGCCAGTAGTATAGGGGCAGGGGTTAACTACAATGAGCAGTTCTTC,CASSIGAGVNYNEQFF
TRBV7-2,TRBJ2-3,-,TRBD2,TGTGCCAGCAGCTTAGCTAGCGGGAGCACAGATACGCAGTATTTT,CASSLASGSTDTQYF
TRBV5-1,TRBJ1-5,-,-,TGCGCCAGCAGCGAGGCACTGAATCAGCCCCAGCATTTT,CASSEALNQPQHF
TRBV6-6,TRBJ2-2,-,TRBD2,TGTGCCAGCAGTCCCGCTAGCGGGAGCTATACCGGGGAGCTGTTTTTT,CASSPASGSYTGELFF
TRBV28,TRBJ2-5,-,TRBD1,TGTGCCAGCAGCGCATTTGACAGGGCGAGAGGAGAGACCCAGTACTTC,CASSAFDRARGETQYF
TRBV7-2,TRBJ2-7,-,-,TGTGCCAGCAGCTTAGTCCAGTCTGGGAGAGACGAGCAGTACTTC,CASSLVQSGRDEQYF
TRBV11-2,TRBJ2-5,-,TRBD2,TGTGCCAGCAGCACGCGGATAGCGGGAGGGGAGACCCAGTACTTC,CASSTRIAGGETQYF
TRBV19,TRBJ2-1,once,-,TGTGCCAGTAGTGTACCTCTCGGTGACAAGAGCTCCTACAATGAGCAGTTCTTC,CASSVPLGDKSSYNEQFF
TRBV27,TRBJ1-5,many,-,TGTGCCAGCAGGACAGGCAATCAGCCCCAGCATTTT,CASRTGNQPQHF
TRBV7-9,TRBJ2-5,few,TRBD2,TGTGCCAGCAGTTTACTAGCGGGAGGGACAGAGACCCAGTACTTC,CASSLLAGGTETQYF